Listed below are T cell receptor beta chains from one sample, sequenced in a study of blood T cell repertoires in COVID-19. Repertoires were generated with immunoSEQ multiplex PCR, while TCRdb's copy carries only in-frame clones and drops some. This sample carries fewer than 350,000 clones, roughly 86% of them seen once, and the ten largest clones take just over 9.5%. Sequencing used peripheral blood. Receptors originate from a young man with COVID-19, enrolled during active disease. Each CDR3 is given with its conserved first and last residue. The order of the fields is V gene, D gene, clone size, J gene, CDR3 protein, CDR3 DNA. The D gene is left open where the match is weak. Only some rows state a clone size, as once, few, many or a class for expanded clones.

>TRBV29-1|.|.|TRBJ2-2
CSVTPSGDPGELFF
TGCAGCGTTACACCTTCGGGGGACCCCGGGGAGCTGTTTTTT
>TRBV6-6|.|.|TRBJ2-7
CASSTWDTYEQYF
TGTGCCAGCAGTACTTGGGACACCTACGAGCAGTACTTC
>TRBV28|.|.|TRBJ1-3
CASSLFDGVSGNTIYF
TGTGCCAGCAGTTTATTCGACGGAGTCTCTGGAAACACCATATATTTT
>TRBV9|TRBD2|.|TRBJ2-3
CASSTAGGSSGGPRRIADTQYF
TGTGCCAGCAGCACAGCAGGGGGCTCTAGCGGGGGCCCCCGACGGATCGCAGATACGCAGTATTTT
>TRBV7-8|.|.|TRBJ1-5
CASSLVVQGQPQHF
TGTGCCAGCAGCTTAGTGGTACAGGGCCAGCCCCAGCATTTT
>TRBV6-5|TRBD2|few|TRBJ2-3
CASSVLAGGTDTQYF
TGTGCCAGCAGCGTACTAGCGGGAGGCACAGATACGCAGTATTTT
>TRBV2|TRBD2|.|TRBJ2-1
CASASGSVYEQFF
TGTGCCAGCGCTAGCGGGAGTGTCTATGAGCAGTTCTTC
>TRBV6-2/TRBV6-3|.|once|TRBJ1-1
CASSYSPPRGTEAFF
TGTGCCAGCAGTTACTCGCCGCCCAGAGGGACTGAAGCTTTCTTT
>TRBV27|.|.|TRBJ2-3
CASSYRAFNEADTQYF
TGTGCCAGCAGTTACAGGGCGTTCAATGAGGCAGATACGCAGTATTTT
>TRBV7-6|.|.|TRBJ2-5
CASSRGTSETQYF
TGTGCCAGCAGCCGAGGGACTTCAGAGACCCAGTACTTC
>TRBV9|TRBD1|.|TRBJ2-2
CASSTTGGATGELFF
TGTGCCAGCAGCACGACAGGGGGCGCAACCGGGGAGCTGTTTTTT
>TRBV6-5|TRBD1|.|TRBJ1-2
CASQNRGGYGYTF
TGTGCCAGCCAAAACAGGGGAGGCTATGGCTACACCTTC
>TRBV6-5|.|.|TRBJ1-2
CASSYTRGAGAEGYTF
TGTGCCAGCAGTTACACCCGGGGGGCAGGGGCGGAGGGCTACACCTTC
>TRBV13|.|few|TRBJ2-1
CASSPRGGGDEQFF
TGTGCCAGCAGCCCCAGAGGGGGGGGCGATGAGCAGTTCTTC
>TRBV4-3|.|.|TRBJ1-1
CASSQETNRNTEAFF
TGCGCCAGCAGCCAAGAGACTAACCGGAACACTGAAGCTTTCTTT
>TRBV6-6|TRBD1|.|TRBJ1-5
CASSLGQGGNQPQHF
TGTGCCAGCAGTCTTGGACAGGGTGGCAATCAGCCCCAGCATTTT
>TRBV20-1|.|.|TRBJ2-1
CSARDLTGQFF
TGCAGTGCTAGAGATTTGACAGGCCAGTTCTTC